Listed here is a single T cell receptor (beta chain). Time point of the sample: newly diagnosed GD, antithyroid drugs for less than 3 months. Extracted PBMC RNA gave rise to the TCR library. EDTA tubes received around 9 milliliters of collected peripheral blood. The data stem from a study of regulatory T cells in long-lasting Graves disease. Overall study: Antithyroid drugs had been taken under 3 months by newly diagnosed Graves' patients.

iRepertoire HTBI primers and Arm-PCR of CDR3 regions built TCR beta libraries. TCRdb re-derived calls from the multiplex PCR reads in MiXCR, one entry per CDR3 protein. In the table there are approximately 480,000 distinct CDR3 sequences, roughly 15% of which are singletons. Trimming removed 0 bases from V and 1 base from J; junction bases left unmatched: 1. The germline gives CDR1 LGHNA, CDR2 YNFKEQ. This CDR3 spans 16 amino acids. The sample was also linked to a second study, of T cells in Graves' hyperthyroidism and ophthalmopathy. According to that study: Graves' hyperthyroidism is called stable when ophthalmopathy does not progress within 18 months.

The sample here was peripheral blood mononuclear cells (PBMCs), taken at new diagnosis, from a patient treated with antithyroid drugs. This TCR came from a man aged 35-49 years with Graves disease. The J gene is TRBJ2-3, the V gene TRBV4-2; 10 nucleotides line up with TRBD2. CDR3 amino acids: CASSQDLAGGTDTQYF. CDR3 in DNA: TGTGCCAGCAGCCAAGATCTAGCGGGAGGCACAGATACGCAGTATTTT.